The TCR beta chain under discussion was sequenced for a study of T cell responses to AZD1222 COVID-19 vaccine. The V segment lost 1 base and the J segment 7 bases; nucleotides outside the gene matches: 6. The length of the CDR3 is 15 residues. Germline loops: CDR1 SGHTS, CDR2 YDEGEE. Generated by immunoSEQ multiplex PCR, the TCRdb table keeps only in-frame clones and is missing some. The profile covers some 140,000 clones, with around 92% appearing a single time and approximately 2% taken by the ten largest. Regarding the study as a whole: There were vaccine-associated CD4 TCRs across spike, dominant at 160-218 and 743-854. Clonal diversity was possibly underestimated, and the donors were mostly white British, with more females. Targets within unmutated variant regions were reportedly found for nearly half of spike-specific TCRs. Researchers took repertoire samples only after the peak T cell response had come.

Comment on this clone: Its target is unknown.

The sample here was peripheral blood, taken on day 0 of AZD1222 vaccination. The rearrangement uses TRBV5-8 and TRBJ2-1; 9 bases map to TRBD2. This sequence was found in an adult in good health. CDR3 in DNA: TGTGCCAGCAGCTTGCGGCGGGGGGGCCTTAATGAGCAGTTCTTC. Encoded protein: CASSLRRGGLNEQFF.